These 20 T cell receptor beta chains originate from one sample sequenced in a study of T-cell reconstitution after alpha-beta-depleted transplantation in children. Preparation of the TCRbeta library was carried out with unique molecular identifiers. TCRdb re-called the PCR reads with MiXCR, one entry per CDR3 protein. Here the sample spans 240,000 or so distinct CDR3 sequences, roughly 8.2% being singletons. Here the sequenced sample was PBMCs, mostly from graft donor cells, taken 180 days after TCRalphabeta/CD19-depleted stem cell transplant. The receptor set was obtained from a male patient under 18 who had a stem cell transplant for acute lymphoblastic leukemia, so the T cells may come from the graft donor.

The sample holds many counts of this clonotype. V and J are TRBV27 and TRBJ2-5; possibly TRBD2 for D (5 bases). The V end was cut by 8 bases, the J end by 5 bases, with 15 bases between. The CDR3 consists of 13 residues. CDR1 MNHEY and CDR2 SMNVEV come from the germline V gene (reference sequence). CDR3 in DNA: TGTGCCAGCTCCCGAGGGTGGCGGGAGACCCAGTACTTC. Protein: CASSRGWRETQYF.

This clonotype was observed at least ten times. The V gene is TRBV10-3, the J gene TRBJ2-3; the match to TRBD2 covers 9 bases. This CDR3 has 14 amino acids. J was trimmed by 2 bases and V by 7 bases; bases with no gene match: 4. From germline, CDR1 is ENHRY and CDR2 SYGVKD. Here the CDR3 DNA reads TGTGCCATCAATCTAGCGGGGAACACAGATACGCAGTATTTT. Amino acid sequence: CAINLAGNTDTQYF.

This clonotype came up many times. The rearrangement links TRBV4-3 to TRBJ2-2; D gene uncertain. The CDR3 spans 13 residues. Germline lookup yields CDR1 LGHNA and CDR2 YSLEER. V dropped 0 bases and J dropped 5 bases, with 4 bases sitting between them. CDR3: CASSQDGTGELFF. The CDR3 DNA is TGCGCCAGCAGCCAAGACGGGACCGGGGAGCTGTTTTTT.

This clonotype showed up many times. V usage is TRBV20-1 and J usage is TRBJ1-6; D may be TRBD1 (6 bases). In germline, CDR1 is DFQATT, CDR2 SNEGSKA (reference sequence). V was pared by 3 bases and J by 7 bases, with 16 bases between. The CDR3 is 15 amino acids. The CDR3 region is CSASPTGTRNSPLHF. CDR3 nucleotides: TGCAGTGCTAGCCCCACCGGGACAAGGAATTCACCCCTCCACTTT.

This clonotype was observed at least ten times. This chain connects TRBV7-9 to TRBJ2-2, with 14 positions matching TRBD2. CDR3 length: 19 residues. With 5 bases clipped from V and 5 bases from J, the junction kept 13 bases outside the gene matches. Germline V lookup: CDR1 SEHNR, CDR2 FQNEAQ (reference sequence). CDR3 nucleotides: TGTGCCAGCAGCCCCAGCGGGACTAGCGGGGGTACACGAACCGGGGAGCTGTTTTTT. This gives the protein CASSPSGTSGGTRTGELFF. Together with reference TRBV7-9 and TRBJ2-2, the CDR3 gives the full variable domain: DTGVSQNPRHKITKRGQNVTFRCDPISEHNRLYWYRQTLGQGPEFLTYFQNEAQLEKSRLLSDRFSAERPKGSFSTLEIQRTEQGDSAMYLCASSPSGTSGGTRTGELFFGEGSRLTVL.

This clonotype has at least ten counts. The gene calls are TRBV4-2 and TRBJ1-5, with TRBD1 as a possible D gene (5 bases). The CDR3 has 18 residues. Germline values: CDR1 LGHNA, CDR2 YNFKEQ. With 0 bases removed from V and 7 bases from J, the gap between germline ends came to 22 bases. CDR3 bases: TGTGCCAGCAGCCAAGATGATGCCCTGGGGGGTTATGGGCAGCCCCAGCATTTT. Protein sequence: CASSQDDALGGYGQPQHF.

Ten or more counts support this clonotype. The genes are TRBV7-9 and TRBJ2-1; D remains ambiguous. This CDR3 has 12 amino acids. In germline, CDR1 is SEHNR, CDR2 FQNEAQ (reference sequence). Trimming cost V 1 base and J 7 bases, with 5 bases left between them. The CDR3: CASSLVWNEQFF. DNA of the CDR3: TGTGCCAGCAGCTTAGTCTGGAATGAGCAGTTCTTC.

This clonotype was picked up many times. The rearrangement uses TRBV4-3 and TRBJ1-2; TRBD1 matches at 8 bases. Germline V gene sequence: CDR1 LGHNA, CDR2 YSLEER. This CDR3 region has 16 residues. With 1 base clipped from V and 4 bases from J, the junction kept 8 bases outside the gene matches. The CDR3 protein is CASSQGIRTGLYGYTF. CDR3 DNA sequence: TGCGCCAGCAGCCAAGGGATAAGGACAGGGCTCTATGGCTACACCTTC.

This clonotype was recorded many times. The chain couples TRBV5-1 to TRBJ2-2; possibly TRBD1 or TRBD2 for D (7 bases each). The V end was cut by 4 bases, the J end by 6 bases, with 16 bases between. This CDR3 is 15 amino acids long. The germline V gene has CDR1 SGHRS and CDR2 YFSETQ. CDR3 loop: CASSGWEGASGELFF. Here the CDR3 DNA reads TGCGCCAGCAGCGGCTGGGAGGGGGCCTCCGGGGAGCTGTTTTTT.

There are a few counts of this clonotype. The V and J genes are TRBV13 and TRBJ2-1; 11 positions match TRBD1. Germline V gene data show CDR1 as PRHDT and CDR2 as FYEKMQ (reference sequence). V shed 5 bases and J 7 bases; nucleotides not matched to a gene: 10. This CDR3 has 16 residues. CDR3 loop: CASSGWTGGADNEQFF. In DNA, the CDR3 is TGTGCCAGCAGCGGATGGACAGGGGGCGCGGATAATGAGCAGTTCTTC.

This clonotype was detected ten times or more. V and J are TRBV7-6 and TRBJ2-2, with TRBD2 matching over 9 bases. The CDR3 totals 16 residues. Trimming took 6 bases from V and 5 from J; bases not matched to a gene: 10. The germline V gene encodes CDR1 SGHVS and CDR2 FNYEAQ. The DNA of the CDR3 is TGTGCCAGCAGACAGAGAGCGGGGGGACAGACCGGGGAGCTGTTTTTT. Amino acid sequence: CASRQRAGGQTGELFF.

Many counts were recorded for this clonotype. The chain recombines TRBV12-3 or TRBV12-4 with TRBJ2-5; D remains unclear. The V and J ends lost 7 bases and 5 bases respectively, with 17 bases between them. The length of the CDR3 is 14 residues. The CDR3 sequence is CASTLGRMGETQYF. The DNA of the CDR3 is TGTGCCAGCACCCTAGGTCGGATGGGGGAGACCCAGTACTTC.

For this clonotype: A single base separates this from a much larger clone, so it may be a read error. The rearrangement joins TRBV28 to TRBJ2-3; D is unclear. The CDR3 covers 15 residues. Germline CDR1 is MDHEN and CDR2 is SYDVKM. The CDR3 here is CASRPSDSSTDAQYF. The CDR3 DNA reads TGTGCCAGCCGCCCGTCCGACTCCTCCACAGATGCGCAGTATTTT.

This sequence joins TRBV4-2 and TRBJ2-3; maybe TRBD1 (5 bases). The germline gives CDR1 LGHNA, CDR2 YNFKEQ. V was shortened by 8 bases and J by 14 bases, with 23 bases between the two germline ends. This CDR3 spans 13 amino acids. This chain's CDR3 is CASGPRVFSSGYF. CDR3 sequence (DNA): TGTGCCAGCGGCCCCAGGGTTTTCTCCTCGGGGTATTTT.

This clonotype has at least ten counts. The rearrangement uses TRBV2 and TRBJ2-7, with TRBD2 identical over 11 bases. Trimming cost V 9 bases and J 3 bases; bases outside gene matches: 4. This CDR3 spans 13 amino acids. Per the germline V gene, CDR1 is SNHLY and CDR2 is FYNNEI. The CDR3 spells CASRLAGNYEQYF. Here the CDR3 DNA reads TGTGCCAGTCGACTAGCGGGAAACTACGAGCAGTACTTC. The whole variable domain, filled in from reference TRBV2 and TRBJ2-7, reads EPEVTQTPSHQVTQMGQEVILRCVPISNHLYFYWYRQILGQKVEFLVSFYNNEISEKSEIFDDQFSVERPDGSNFTLKIRSTKLEDSAMYFCASRLAGNYEQYFGPGTRLTVT.

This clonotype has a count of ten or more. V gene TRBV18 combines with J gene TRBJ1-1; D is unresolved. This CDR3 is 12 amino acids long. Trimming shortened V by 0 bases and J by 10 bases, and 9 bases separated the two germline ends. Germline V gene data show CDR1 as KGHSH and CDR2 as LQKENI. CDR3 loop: CASSPPHTRAFF. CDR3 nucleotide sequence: TGTGCCAGCTCACCACCCCATACGAGAGCTTTCTTT.

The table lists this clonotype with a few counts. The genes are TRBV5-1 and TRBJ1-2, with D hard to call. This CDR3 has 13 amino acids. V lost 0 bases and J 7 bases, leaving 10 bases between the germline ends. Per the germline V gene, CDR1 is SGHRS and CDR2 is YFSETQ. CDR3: CASSLARGGGYTF. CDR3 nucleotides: TGCGCCAGCAGCTTGGCGCGGGGTGGTGGCTACACCTTC.

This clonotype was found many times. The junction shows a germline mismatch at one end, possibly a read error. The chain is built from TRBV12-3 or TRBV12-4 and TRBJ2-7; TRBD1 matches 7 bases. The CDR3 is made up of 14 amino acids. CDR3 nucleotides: TGTGCCAGCAGTGTAGCCCGGGACAGCTACGAGCAGTACTTC. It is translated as CASSVARDSYEQYF.

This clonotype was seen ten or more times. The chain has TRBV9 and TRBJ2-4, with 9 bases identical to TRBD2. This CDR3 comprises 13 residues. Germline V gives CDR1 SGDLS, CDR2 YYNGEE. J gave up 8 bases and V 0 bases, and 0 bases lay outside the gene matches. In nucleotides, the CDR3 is TGTGCCAGCAGCGTAGGCGGGGGGGACATTCAGTACTTC. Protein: CASSVGGGDIQYF.

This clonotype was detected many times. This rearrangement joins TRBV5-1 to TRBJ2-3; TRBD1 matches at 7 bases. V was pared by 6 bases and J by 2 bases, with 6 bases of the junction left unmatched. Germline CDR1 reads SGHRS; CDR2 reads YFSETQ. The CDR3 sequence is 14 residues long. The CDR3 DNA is TGCGCCAGCACCCCCGGGACAGCCACAGATACGCAGTATTTT. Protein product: CASTPGTATDTQYF.